The 5 T cell receptor beta chains below all came from one sample that was sequenced in a study of T cells after yellow fever vaccination. TCRdb re-called the 5' RACE reads through MiXCR, storing one row per CDR3 protein. The sample holds under 250,000 distinct CDR3 sequences, 6.9% seen once. Specimen: CD4+ T cells sorted from PBMCs, collected 15 days after the yellow fever booster vaccination. Every receptor here comes from a young man who received the YFV17D yellow fever vaccine.

The chain is built from TRBV25-1 and TRBJ2-7; unclear D gene. Germline CDR1 is MGHDK and CDR2 is SYGVNS. The CDR3 extends over 13 amino acids. Trimming stripped 2 bases from V and 6 bases from J, with 11 bases between. For the CDR3, the DNA is TGTGCCAGCAGTGAACTCACCTCAGGCGAGCAGTACTTC. It is translated as CASSELTSGEQYF.

The chain links TRBV29-1 to TRBJ2-5; the D gene could be TRBD1 or TRBD2 (6 bases each). The CDR3 runs to 14 residues. V was pared by 7 bases and J by 5 bases, with 20 bases between. CDR1 and CDR2 (germline): SQVTM, ANQGSEA. The CDR3 DNA is TGCAGCGCCGACGGGGGCAAGGTCCAGGAGACCCAGTACTTC. Protein: CSADGGKVQETQYF.

This clonotype occurred a few times. The chain carries TRBV7-2 and TRBJ1-2, with 7 bases aligning to TRBD1. Germline CDR1 is SGHTA and CDR2 is FQGNSA. The CDR3 is 13 amino acids. The V gene end was trimmed by 6 bases and the J gene end by 7 bases; junction bases not matched to a gene: 8. CDR3 nucleotides: TGTGCCAGCAGACCACCTGGACAGGCTGGCTACACCTTC. Translated, it gives CASRPPGQAGYTF.

V and J are TRBV5-1 and TRBJ2-5, with D possibly matching TRBD2 (6 bases). The V and J ends lost 3 bases and 5 bases respectively, with 17 bases between them. CDR3 size: 15 residues. Germline CDR1 SGHRS, CDR2 YFSETQ. DNA for the CDR3: TGCGCCAGCAGCTCCCCGGGACTCGCGGAGGAGACCCAGTACTTC. Translation gives CASSSPGLAEETQYF.

This clonotype was detected a few times. The chain has TRBV7-2 and TRBJ2-5; 7 bases are a match to TRBD1. This CDR3 has 13 residues. V lost 5 bases, J lost 6 bases, and 6 bases stayed unmatched. Germline lookup yields CDR1 SGHTA and CDR2 FQGNSA. This CDR3 is CASSQDRVKTQYF. The CDR3, as DNA: TGTGCCAGCAGCCAAGACAGGGTTAAGACCCAGTACTTC.